One and the same sample provided the 4 T cell receptor beta chains below, sequenced in a study of blood T cell repertoires in COVID-19. Sequencing was performed with immunoSEQ multiplex PCR; in TCRdb, only in-frame clones are kept and a portion is missing. The sample shows 250,000 to 350,000 clones, approximately 86% of them seen only once. Sequenced input: peripheral blood. The receptors were sampled from a woman aged 45 to 65 who had recovered from COVID-19.

The gene calls are TRBV3-1 (or the pseudogene TRBV3-2) and TRBJ2-3; 8 nucleotides match TRBD2. CDR1 and CDR2 (germline): LGHDT, YNNKEL (reference sequence). The CDR3 is 16 residues long. The trim removed 0 bases at V and 4 bases at J, leaving 6 bases unmatched. The CDR3 DNA follows: TGTGCCAGCAGCCAAGATAGCGGGGAAACGCCAGATACGCAGTATTTT. It encodes CASSQDSGETPDTQYF.

On this clone itself: Other nucleotide sequences from this sample produce the same CDR3. The chain employs TRBV6-5 and TRBJ2-1; 9 nucleotides match TRBD1. Germline V CDR1 and CDR2: MNHEY, SVGAGI. The CDR3 extends over 12 amino acids. Germline trimming cut 5 bases from V and 8 bases from J; bases unmatched to any gene: 1. CDR3 protein: CASSRTGDEQFF. CDR3 sequence (DNA): TGTGCCAGCAGTCGGACAGGGGATGAGCAGTTCTTC.

J is TRBJ1-3 and V is TRBV7-2, with 12 bases fitting TRBD1. V lost 2 bases and J lost 2; bases outside the gene matches: 10. Germline-derived CDR1 and CDR2 are SGHTA and FQGNSA. The CDR3 loop spans 19 amino acids. The CDR3 spells CASSLTGTGGRRPGNTIYF. The CDR3 DNA follows: TGTGCCAGCAGCTTAACCGGGACAGGGGGCCGGAGGCCTGGAAACACCATATATTTT.

CDR3 DNA: TGTGCCAGCAGTTCCGGGACTAGTCCCTACAATGAGCAGTTCTTC. As protein: CASSSGTSPYNEQFF. The gene calls are TRBV28 and TRBJ2-1; 8 nucleotides match TRBD2. V trimming: 4 bases; J trimming: 2 bases; junction bases outside the gene matches: 4. The CDR3 consists of 15 residues. Germline CDR1 and CDR2: MDHEN and SYDVKM.